This entry concerns a single T cell receptor beta chain. This entry comes from a study of blood T cell repertoires in COVID-19. The V and J ends lost 5 bases and 0 bases respectively, with 4 bases between them. The CDR3 consists of 11 residues. Germline V lookup: CDR1 SQVTM, CDR2 ANQGSEA. Authors' processing steps: Nucleated cell counts were estimated from reference gene primer amplification. Some clones are missing from TCRdb's copy, which holds only in-frame ones; the method was immunoSEQ multiplex PCR. From that table come the V and J calls and clone size; the DNA was used to work out D and trimming. Of about 170,000 clones in the sample, 88% were seen once.

The clonotype comes from a man aged 45-65 years who had recovered from COVID-19. The sequenced sample consisted of peripheral blood. The chain uses TRBV29-1 and TRBJ1-1; no definite D call. In nucleotides, the CDR3 is TGCAGCGTTCGGGTGAACACTGAAGCTTTCTTT. Protein sequence: CSVRVNTEAFF.